The 18 T cell receptor beta chains below were found in one sample sequenced in a study of blood T cell repertoires in COVID-19. Produced via immunoSEQ multiplex PCR; TCRdb's table is partial and in-frame only. This sample has about 45,000 clones; approximately 83% occur once, and the top ten carry 7.5% to 9.5%. Sequencing input: peripheral blood. These receptors originate from an elderly man in a cohort sampled during active COVID-19.

The chain has TRBV27 and TRBJ2-7; D perhaps matches TRBD1 (5 bases). Trimming stripped 5 bases from V and 6 bases from J, with 17 bases between. Germline CDR1 is MNHEY and CDR2 is SMNVEV (reference sequence). The CDR3 has 14 residues. CDR3 in amino acids: CASSPSRAPIEQYF. DNA for the CDR3: TGTGCCAGCAGTCCCTCCAGGGCCCCTATCGAGCAGTACTTC.

This sequence joins TRBV6-6 and TRBJ2-7, with TRBD1 identical over 9 bases. The CDR3 has 14 residues. The germline V gene encodes CDR1 MNHNY and CDR2 SVGAGI (reference sequence). V dropped 5 bases and J dropped 5; count of bases not matched to a gene: 7. CDR3 amino acids: CASSKQDRGNEQYF. The CDR3 DNA is TGTGCCAGCAGTAAACAAGACAGGGGGAACGAGCAGTACTTC.

The chain employs TRBV5-1 and TRBJ1-2, with D unresolved. The CDR3 runs to 13 residues. Germline CDR1 reads SGHRS; CDR2 reads YFSETQ. Trimming pared 2 bases from V and 3 bases from J, leaving 8 bases between. The CDR3 is CASSFLTDYGYTF. The CDR3 DNA reads as TGCGCCAGCAGCTTCCTCACGGACTATGGCTACACCTTC.

V is TRBV21-1 and J is TRBJ2-7; no DNA check was done on the table's D call, TRBD1. TRBV21-1 counts as a pseudogene. This CDR3 is built from 16 residues. DNA for the CDR3: TGTGCCAGCCGCCGATATCAGGGACAGCGCTCCTACGAGCAGTACTTC. This encodes CASRRYQGQRSYEQYF.

V is TRBV6-9 and J is TRBJ1-5, with D uncertain. This CDR3 comprises 15 residues. V lost 0 bases and J lost 2, with 8 bases in between. Germline CDR1 is MNHGY and CDR2 is SVAAGI. This CDR3 reads CASSYSAGGNQPQHF. The CDR3, as DNA: TGTGCCAGCAGTTATTCAGCCGGGGGCAATCAGCCCCAGCATTTT.

The chain combines TRBV5-6 with TRBJ2-7; a weak D match, TRBD2 (5 bases). Trimming cost V 5 bases and J 0 bases, with 15 bases left between them. The V gene's germline CDR1 is SGHDT and CDR2 YYEEEE. The CDR3 runs 15 residues. The chain's CDR3 is CASRRGLPPSYEQYF. For the CDR3, the DNA is TGTGCCAGCAGACGAGGACTCCCCCCCTCCTACGAGCAGTACTTC. Based on the CDR3 plus reference TRBV5-6 and TRBJ2-7, the full variable domain is DAGVTQSPTHLIKTRGQQVTLRCSPKSGHDTVSWYQQALGQGPQFIFQYYEEEERQRGNFPDRFSGHQFPNYSSELNVNALLLGDSALYLCASRRGLPPSYEQYFGPGTRLTVT.

The chain joins TRBV2 to TRBJ2-5; TRBD2 matches 12 bases. Trimming cost V 2 bases and J 2 bases; bases outside gene matches: 0. The CDR3 extends over 15 amino acids. From germline, CDR1 is SNHLY and CDR2 FYNNEI. CDR3 sequence (DNA): TGTGCCAGCAGTGAAACTAGCGGGGGGCAAGAGACCCAGTACTTC. Encoded protein: CASSETSGGQETQYF.

The V and J genes are TRBV6-5 and TRBJ2-7; 8 positions match TRBD1. V lost 0 bases to trimming and J lost 0 bases; unmatched junction nucleotides: 4. The CDR3 has 16 residues. The germline V gene encodes CDR1 MNHEY and CDR2 SVGAGI. CDR3 DNA: TGTGCCAGCAGTTACTCTTGGACAGGGATCTCCTACGAGCAGTACTTC. Translating gives CASSYSWTGISYEQYF.

The chain couples TRBV5-4 to TRBJ2-7; TRBD1 matches at 9 bases. CDR1 and CDR2 (germline): SGHNT, YYREEE (reference sequence). The CDR3 consists of 14 residues. V lost 3 bases, J lost 8 bases, and 9 bases stayed unmatched. Here the CDR3 reads CASSSPWTGDKQYF. DNA of the CDR3: TGTGCCAGCAGCTCACCTTGGACAGGGGACAAGCAGTACTTC.

V gene TRBV2 combines with J gene TRBJ2-1, with 8 bases fitting TRBD1. Germline CDR1 reads SNHLY; CDR2 reads FYNNEI. V shed 8 bases and J 4 bases; nucleotides not matched to a gene: 10. This CDR3 contains 15 residues. This CDR3 is CASSTRDRQYNEQFF. The CDR3 region has the DNA TGTGCCAGCTCAACCCGGGACAGGCAATACAATGAGCAGTTCTTC.

The chain recombines TRBV4-1 with TRBJ1-3, with D perhaps matching TRBD1 (5 bases). The CDR3 totals 15 residues. V was clipped by 5 bases and J by 0 bases, with 11 bases between them. Germline V CDR1 and CDR2: MGHRA, YSYEKL. DNA of the CDR3: TGCGCCAGCAGCGCGGGACGGACCTCTGGAAACACCATATATTTT. Amino acids: CASSAGRTSGNTIYF.

This chain connects TRBV7-6 to TRBJ1-3, with TRBD1 identical over 7 bases. V was clipped by 3 bases and J by 0 bases; unmatched bases: 5. This CDR3 is 16 amino acids long. Germline V gives CDR1 SGHVS, CDR2 FNYEAQ. CDR3 in amino acids: CASSFRTGDSGNTIYF. As DNA, the CDR3 is TGTGCCAGCAGCTTCCGGACAGGCGACTCTGGAAACACCATATATTTT.

The genes are TRBV12-5 and TRBJ2-1; possible D gene TRBD2, 5 bases. CDR1 is LGHNT and CDR2 is FRNRAP in the germline V gene. CDR3 length: 13 amino acids. Trimming removed 6 bases at V and 9 bases at J, with 15 bases between. Here the CDR3 DNA reads TGTGCTAGTGGGAGGGAAGCAGGTACTGAGCAGTTCTTC. Amino acid sequence: CASGREAGTEQFF.

For the CDR3, the DNA is TGTGCCAGTAGCTCCGACTTTGGAGCGAGAGCTTTCTTT. This gives the protein CASSSDFGARAFF. The chain uses TRBV12-3 or TRBV12-4 and TRBJ1-1; D remains ambiguous. The V end was cut by 9 bases, the J end by 10 bases, with 21 bases between. This CDR3 comprises 13 residues.

This chain links TRBV2 with TRBJ1-4, with 7 positions matching TRBD1. V lost 7 bases and J lost 3; bases outside the gene matches: 5. The CDR3 totals 14 residues. The V gene's germline CDR1 is SNHLY and CDR2 FYNNEI. CDR3 amino acids: CASITGAPNEKLFF. CDR3 nucleotide sequence: TGTGCCAGCATTACAGGGGCCCCTAATGAAAAACTGTTTTTT.

The V call is TRBV11-3, the J call TRBJ2-5, with D tentatively TRBD1 (5 bases). This CDR3 spans 15 amino acids. V dropped 1 base and J dropped 3 bases, with 12 bases sitting between them. Germline CDR1 reads SGHNT; CDR2 reads YENEEA. The CDR3 spells CASSLGQGGEETQYF. Written as DNA, the CDR3 is TGTGCCAGCAGCTTAGGTCAGGGTGGTGAAGAGACCCAGTACTTC.

The chain joins TRBV7-2 to TRBJ2-3; D possibly corresponds to TRBD2 (6 bases). The CDR3 is made up of 13 amino acids. Per the germline V gene, CDR1 is SGHTA and CDR2 is FQGNSA. V was pared by 3 bases and J by 4 bases, with 8 bases between. The CDR3 is CASSFPGADTQYF. The CDR3 nucleotides read TGTGCCAGCAGCTTTCCGGGAGCAGATACGCAGTATTTT.

The rearrangement joins TRBV28 to TRBJ2-1, with D perhaps matching TRBD2 (5 bases). V was shortened by 6 bases and J by 6 bases, with 18 bases between the two germline ends. Germline CDR1 and CDR2: MDHEN and SYDVKM. The CDR3 extends over 15 amino acids. This CDR3 reads CASRPPNGEGNEQFF. DNA of the CDR3: TGTGCCAGCAGACCGCCGAACGGTGAGGGCAATGAGCAGTTCTTC.